One sample yielded the 21 T cell receptor beta chains listed below, sequenced in a study of brain T cells in children with intractable seizures. The method was immunoSEQ multiplex PCR; TCRdb's version includes in-frame clones alone and lacks a portion of them. The data contain 340,000 or so clones, 93% of them singletons. Documented time point: blood from clinic visit 5 months post-surgery; TSC patient then seizure free. This specimen was peripheral blood, taken 5 to 6 months after surgery. The receptors were gathered from a boy under three years old with tuberous sclerosis and intractable seizures.

The chain recombines TRBV11-3 with TRBJ2-1; D unresolved. The germline V gene encodes CDR1 SGHNT and CDR2 YENEEA. V lost 3 bases and J lost 0, with 6 bases in between. The CDR3 sequence is 14 residues long. The CDR3 loop is CASSFGGSYNEQFF. CDR3 nucleotides: TGTGCCAGCAGCTTCGGCGGCTCCTACAATGAGCAGTTCTTC.

The chain carries TRBV5-4 and TRBJ1-2; possible D gene TRBD1, 6 bases. V shed 0 bases and J shed 4 bases, with 13 bases lying between them. From germline, CDR1 is SGHNT and CDR2 YYREEE (reference sequence). CDR3 length: 15 residues. CDR3 sequence reads: CASSLEQGRVYGYTF. The DNA of the CDR3 is TGTGCCAGCAGCTTGGAGCAGGGGCGGGTCTATGGCTACACCTTC.

The rearrangement uses TRBV19 and TRBJ2-3; 11 bases agree with TRBD2. The CDR3 runs 17 residues. Germline CDR1 reads LNHDA; CDR2 reads SQIVND (reference sequence). Trimming at V came to 4 bases and at J to 5 bases, leaving 11 bases not matched to a gene. The CDR3 DNA reads TGTGCCAGTAGTAATGGACTAGTAGCGGGAGGGGTAGATACGCAGTATTTT. Amino acids: CASSNGLVAGGVDTQYF.

The rearrangement uses TRBV10-3 and TRBJ2-5, with TRBD2 matching over 10 bases. The CDR3 has 14 amino acids. With V trimmed by 5 bases and J by 1 base, 1 base remained unmatched. Germline V gene data show CDR1 as ENHRY and CDR2 as SYGVKD. CDR3 in amino acids: CAISSGRAQETQYF. The CDR3, as DNA: TGTGCCATCAGTAGCGGGAGGGCCCAAGAGACCCAGTACTTC.

The chain combines TRBV7-9 with TRBJ1-5; TRBD1 aligns across 7 bases. The CDR3 has 17 residues. Germline lookup yields CDR1 SEHNR and CDR2 FQNEAQ (reference sequence). Trimming took 5 bases from V and 1 from J; bases not matched to a gene: 11. CDR3 DNA: TGTGCCAGCAGCCAAGGGGGCCGGTTGTGGAGCAATCAGCCCCAGCATTTT. Translated: CASSQGGRLWSNQPQHF.

The chain recombines TRBV29-1 with TRBJ2-7; D perhaps matches TRBD1 (5 bases). V lost 6 bases and J 4 bases, leaving 22 bases between the germline ends. Germline V CDR1 and CDR2: SQVTM, ANQGSEA. This CDR3 region has 15 residues. The CDR3 coding sequence is TGCAGCGTCGGTATCCCCTTGCAGGGATCTTACGAGCAGTACTTC. Its protein is CSVGIPLQGSYEQYF.

V is TRBV27 and J is TRBJ1-2; D gene ambiguous. V lost 8 bases to trimming and J lost 1 base, with 11 bases between them. This CDR3 contains 13 residues. In germline, CDR1 is MNHEY, CDR2 SMNVEV (reference sequence). The CDR3 is CASSWHSNYGYTF. The CDR3, as DNA: TGTGCCAGCTCTTGGCACAGTAACTATGGCTACACCTTC.

Concerning this clone itself: The identical CDR3 is also encoded by other nucleotide sequences in the sample. The chain uses TRBV9 and TRBJ1-1; 7 positions agree with TRBD1. The CDR3 is 14 amino acids. Per the germline V gene, CDR1 is SGDLS and CDR2 is YYNGEE. Trimming cost V 2 bases and J 1 base; bases outside gene matches: 2. In DNA, the CDR3 is TGTGCCAGCAGCGTTGGACAGGCGAACACTGAAGCTTTCTTT. Translating gives CASSVGQANTEAFF.

V gene TRBV9 combines with J gene TRBJ2-7; possible D gene TRBD1, 6 bases. Germline values: CDR1 SGDLS, CDR2 YYNGEE. Trimming shortened V by 4 bases and J by 0 bases, and 17 bases separated the two germline ends. The CDR3 totals 16 residues. The CDR3: CASSSPTAGDSYEQYF. In DNA form, the CDR3 reads TGTGCCAGCAGCTCCCCAACGGCAGGGGACTCCTACGAGCAGTACTTC.

The chain carries TRBV5-1 and TRBJ2-1; 11 nucleotides agree with TRBD1. CDR1 and CDR2 (germline): SGHRS, YFSETQ. Germline trimming cut 4 bases from V and 4 bases from J; bases unmatched to any gene: 7. This CDR3 spans 16 amino acids. CDR3 in DNA: TGCGCCAGCAGCCCCGGGACAGGGGGTCAGTACAATGAGCAGTTCTTC. This encodes CASSPGTGGQYNEQFF.

The J gene is TRBJ2-1, the V gene TRBV9; no definite D call. CDR1 SGDLS and CDR2 YYNGEE come from the germline V gene. The CDR3 consists of 17 residues. The ends were cut back, 0 bases at V and 1 base at J, with 14 bases in the middle. CDR3 sequence: CASSVVSAVSSYNEQFF. CDR3 nucleotide sequence: TGTGCCAGCAGCGTAGTATCGGCGGTATCGTCCTACAATGAGCAGTTCTTC.

This clone came up once. The CDR3: CASTTSSYEQYF. In DNA, the CDR3 is TGTGCCAGCACGACTAGTTCCTACGAGCAGTACTTC. The rearrangement links TRBV7-9 to TRBJ2-7, with TRBD2 as a possible D gene (6 bases). The CDR3 is made up of 12 amino acids. Trimming shortened V by 7 bases and J by 1 base, and 8 bases separated the two germline ends. CDR1 SEHNR and CDR2 FQNEAQ come from the germline V gene (reference sequence).

This chain connects TRBV19 to TRBJ1-1; D is uncertain. The germline V gene encodes CDR1 LNHDA and CDR2 SQIVND (reference sequence). The CDR3 is 15 residues long. V dropped 6 bases and J dropped 1 base, with 15 bases sitting between them. The CDR3 protein is CASSILKDGNTEAFF. DNA for the CDR3: TGTGCCAGTAGCATACTAAAGGACGGGAACACTGAAGCTTTCTTT.

Only one count was recorded for this clone. The rearrangement uses TRBV5-4 and TRBJ2-2; D not resolved. This CDR3 spans 16 amino acids. Trimming left V 4 bases short and J 0 bases short, with 13 bases between. The V gene's germline CDR1 is SGHNT and CDR2 YYREEE (reference sequence). Written as DNA, the CDR3 is TGTGCCAGCAGCCAGTCCACGACCTCGAACACCGGGGAGCTGTTTTTT. Translation: CASSQSTTSNTGELFF. Filled out from reference TRBV5-4 and TRBJ2-2, the complete variable domain reads ETGVTQSPTHLIKTRGQQVTLRCSSQSGHNTVSWYQQALGQGPQFIFQYYREEENGRGNFPPRFSGLQFPNYSSELNVNALELDDSALYLCASSQSTTSNTGELFFGEGSRLTVL.

The chain links TRBV6-5 to TRBJ2-1; 13 nucleotides match TRBD2. There are 15 residues in the CDR3. Trimming removed 5 bases from V and 5 bases from J; junction bases left unmatched: 3. Germline values: CDR1 MNHEY, CDR2 SVGAGI. CDR3 nucleotide sequence: TGTGCCAGCAGTCGACTAGCGGGGGGAGACAATGAGCAGTTCTTC. Its translation is CASSRLAGGDNEQFF.

CDR3 region: CASSQGASGELFF. The DNA of the CDR3 is TGCGCCAGCAGTCAGGGGGCTAGTGGGGAGCTGTTTTTT. V usage is TRBV4-1 and J usage is TRBJ2-2; TRBD1 matches at 8 bases. The CDR3 has 13 amino acids. The germline V gene has CDR1 MGHRA and CDR2 YSYEKL. J was trimmed by 8 bases and V by 6 bases; bases with no gene match: 5.

The gene calls are TRBV9 and TRBJ2-2, with TRBD2 identical over 11 bases. Germline CDR1 is SGDLS and CDR2 is YYNGEE. The ends lost 0 bases at V and 7 bases at J; junction bases unmatched: 11. The CDR3 has 18 amino acids. CDR3 in amino acids: CASSVGGASGRLVGELFF. For the CDR3, the DNA is TGTGCCAGCAGCGTAGGCGGGGCTAGCGGGAGGTTGGTCGGGGAGCTGTTTTTT. Looking up the rest from reference TRBV9 and TRBJ2-2 gives the full variable domain: DSGVTQTPKHLITATGQRVTLRCSPRSGDLSVYWYQQSLDQGLQFLIQYYNGEERAKGNILERFSAQQFPDLHSELNLSSLELGDSALYFCASSVGGASGRLVGELFFGEGSRLTVL.

This chain uses TRBV29-1 with TRBJ2-3; 8 nucleotides line up with TRBD2. V lost 3 bases, J lost 4 bases, and 15 bases stayed unmatched. CDR3 length: 17 residues. The germline gives CDR1 SQVTM, CDR2 ANQGSEA. The chain's CDR3 is CSVEVWKRGINADTQYF. The CDR3 nucleotides read TGCAGCGTTGAGGTCTGGAAGCGGGGGATCAACGCAGATACGCAGTATTTT.

The chain joins TRBV2 to TRBJ2-1; tentatively, D is TRBD2 (5 bases). Germline-derived CDR1 and CDR2 are SNHLY and FYNNEI. Trimming took off 4 bases at V and 5 bases at J, with 12 bases between the two ends. This CDR3 comprises 14 residues. The CDR3 DNA reads as TGTGCCAGCAGTGTCGGGGTTGGGGACAATGAGCAGTTCTTC. Translated, it gives CASSVGVGDNEQFF.

V gene TRBV27 combines with J gene TRBJ1-5, with 7 nucleotides matching TRBD1. This CDR3 is 13 amino acids long. The ends lost 6 bases at V and 7 bases at J; junction bases unmatched: 6. Germline CDR1 reads MNHEY; CDR2 reads SMNVEV (reference sequence). The CDR3 nucleotides are TGTGCCAGCAGCCCGACAGGGCGGCAGCCCCAGCATTTT. It yields the protein CASSPTGRQPQHF.

Only a few counts were recorded for this clone. The chain joins TRBV27 to TRBJ1-5; D is possibly TRBD1 (6 bases). CDR3 size: 14 residues. Germline-derived CDR1 and CDR2 are MNHEY and SMNVEV (reference sequence). The V gene lost 2 bases and the J gene lost 7 bases, with 12 bases spanning the gap. CDR3 nucleotide sequence: TGTGCCAGCAGTTTACTTGGGGGCATGCAGCCCCAGCATTTT. Translated: CASSLLGGMQPQHF.